Each of the 28 T cell receptor beta chains below was sequenced from the same sample in a study of blood T cell repertoires in COVID-19. The protocol was immunoSEQ multiplex PCR, while the TCRdb copy is restricted to in-frame clones and leaves out a portion. The table shows some 150,000 clones, with over 75% occurring only once. Sequenced sample: peripheral blood. The receptor source for this set is a woman aged 55-70 years with COVID-19, enrolled during active disease.

This clone was found once. This chain links TRBV11-2 with TRBJ2-2; maybe TRBD1 (6 bases). With 7 bases removed from V and 2 bases from J, the gap between germline ends came to 11 bases. CDR1 and CDR2 from the germline V gene are SGHAT and FQNNGV. There are 14 residues in the CDR3. CDR3 nucleotide sequence: TGTGCCAGCACCCCAGGGGCCAACACCGGGGAGCTGTTTTTT. Translating gives CASTPGANTGELFF.

J is TRBJ2-1 and V is TRBV24-1, with 10 bases aligning to TRBD2. Germline V gives CDR1 KGHDR, CDR2 SFDVKD. The CDR3 runs to 17 residues. V lost 4 bases to trimming and J lost 7 bases; unmatched junction nucleotides: 12. The CDR3, as DNA: TGTGCCACCAGTGACCCGAGGGCTAGCGGGGGTGCGAATGAGCAGTTCTTC. Its protein product is CATSDPRASGGANEQFF.

This chain links TRBV27 with TRBJ1-2; the match to TRBD1 covers 7 bases. Trimming at V came to 2 bases and at J to 4 bases, leaving 4 bases not matched to a gene. Germline-derived CDR1 and CDR2 are MNHEY and SMNVEV (reference sequence). This CDR3 is 14 amino acids long. CDR3 nucleotides: TGTGCCAGCAGTTTAAGGGGGCCCCCCTATGGCTACACCTTC. As protein: CASSLRGPPYGYTF.

This clone was seen a handful of times. The chain uses TRBV7-3 and TRBJ1-1; D is perhaps TRBD1 (5 bases). The germline gives CDR1 SGHTA, CDR2 FQGTGA. Trimming pared 6 bases from V and 4 bases from J, leaving 12 bases between. The CDR3 sequence is 13 residues long. The CDR3 sequence is CASSSAGFTEAFF. CDR3 DNA: TGTGCCAGCAGTTCCGCAGGGTTCACTGAAGCTTTCTTT.

This sequence joins TRBV5-4 and TRBJ1-4, with 9 bases matching TRBD1. Germline V CDR1 and CDR2: SGHNT, YYREEE (reference sequence). This CDR3 has 14 amino acids. V gave up 4 bases and J gave up 6 bases; unmatched junction bases: 4. The CDR3, as DNA: TGTGCCAGCAGCCAGGACAGGGGCGATGAAAAACTGTTTTTT. Translated: CASSQDRGDEKLFF.

The genes are TRBV19 and TRBJ2-7; D may be TRBD1 (6 bases). Germline CDR1 is LNHDA and CDR2 is SQIVND (reference sequence). The V end was cut by 6 bases, the J end by 2 bases, with 11 bases between. The CDR3 runs to 13 residues. The CDR3: CASREQGTYEQYF. The CDR3 DNA sequence: TGTGCCAGTAGGGAGCAGGGGACCTACGAGCAGTACTTC.

The chain carries TRBV19 and TRBJ2-1, with D perhaps matching TRBD2 (6 bases). V lost 1 base, J lost 3 bases, and 10 bases lay in between. Germline-derived CDR1 and CDR2 are LNHDA and SQIVND (reference sequence). The CDR3 consists of 15 residues. CDR3 nucleotide sequence: TGTGCCAGTAGTATAGTCGGGGGAATCTACAATGAGCAGTTCTTC. Amino acid sequence: CASSIVGGIYNEQFF.

The rearrangement links TRBV19 to TRBJ2-3; TRBD1 matches at 8 bases. CDR1 LNHDA and CDR2 SQIVND come from the germline V gene (reference sequence). V was clipped by 3 bases and J by 2 bases; unmatched bases: 13. The CDR3 contains 18 residues. The CDR3, as DNA: TGTGCCAGTAGTATTGGGGTTGTTTTGACAGGGGCCACAGATACGCAGTATTTT. It translates to CASSIGVVLTGATDTQYF.

The genes are TRBV6-5 and TRBJ2-7, with D possibly matching TRBD1 (5 bases). The ends were cut back, 4 bases at V and 1 base at J, with 11 bases in the middle. Germline assignment: CDR1 MNHEY and CDR2 SVGAGI. The CDR3 extends over 14 amino acids. The CDR3: CASSSDSVSYEQYF. The DNA of the CDR3 is TGTGCCAGCAGTTCTGACAGCGTATCCTACGAGCAGTACTTC.

This clone came up once. The chain is built from TRBV19 and TRBJ1-2, with 7 bases matching TRBD1. Losses at the gene ends were 2 bases for V and 5 bases for J; bases not matched to a gene: 8. The CDR3 consists of 15 residues. Germline V gives CDR1 LNHDA, CDR2 SQIVND (reference sequence). In nucleotides, the CDR3 is TGTGCCAGTAGTATATCCCCAGGGGGAATGTATGGCTACACCTTC. Residues: CASSISPGGMYGYTF.

V usage is TRBV18 and J usage is TRBJ2-5, with 8 nucleotides matching TRBD2. From germline, CDR1 is KGHSH and CDR2 LQKENI. Trimming removed 6 bases from V and 1 base from J; junction bases left unmatched: 19. CDR3 length: 19 residues. CDR3 DNA sequence: TGTGCCAGCTCTAAACCCCATGGTTATAGCGGGGTTCTCCAAGAGACCCAGTACTTC. This gives the protein CASSKPHGYSGVLQETQYF.

A single count supports this clone. The rearrangement joins TRBV11-1 to TRBJ1-6, with TRBD1 matching 7 bases. CDR3 length: 15 residues. Trimming removed 2 bases from V and 5 bases from J; junction bases left unmatched: 3. Germline CDR1 reads SGHAT; CDR2 reads FQDESV (reference sequence). The CDR3 sequence is CASSLRQGDNSPLHF. In nucleotides, the CDR3 is TGTGCCAGCAGCTTACGGCAGGGGGATAATTCACCCCTCCACTTT.

V usage is TRBV11-1 and J usage is TRBJ1-2; no clear D gene. CDR3 length equals 13 residues. Trimming cost V 5 bases and J 2 bases, with 9 bases left between them. From germline, CDR1 is SGHAT and CDR2 FQDESV (reference sequence). This CDR3 reads CASSPGGNYGYTF. The DNA of the CDR3 is TGTGCCAGCAGCCCGGGAGGGAACTATGGCTACACCTTC.

V is TRBV4-3 and J is TRBJ2-5, with D maybe TRBD2 (7 bases). The V end was cut by 3 bases, the J end by 1 base, with 15 bases between. Looked up from germline, CDR1 is LGHNA and CDR2 is YSLEER. The CDR3 runs to 16 residues. CDR3 sequence: CASSQRGAGAQETQYF. As DNA, the CDR3 is TGCGCCAGCAGCCAGAGGGGCGCGGGGGCCCAAGAGACCCAGTACTTC.

J is TRBJ1-2 and V is TRBV29-1; D is possibly TRBD1 (6 bases). The CDR3 is 14 amino acids. V was clipped by 7 bases and J by 3 bases, with 18 bases between them. CDR1 is SQVTM, CDR2 ANQGSEA, per germline. The CDR3 sequence: CSAGTFGVHYGYTF. CDR3 DNA: TGCAGCGCCGGGACATTCGGGGTCCACTATGGCTACACCTTC.

The chain uses TRBV6-6 and TRBJ2-3; a possible D gene is TRBD2 (6 bases). With 5 bases removed from V and 5 bases from J, the gap between germline ends came to 17 bases. Looked up from germline, CDR1 is MNHNY and CDR2 is SVGAGI (reference sequence). This CDR3 contains 15 residues. CDR3 residues: CASSPPGLWGDTQYF. CDR3 DNA: TGTGCCAGCAGTCCTCCGGGACTCTGGGGAGATACGCAGTATTTT.

The chain joins TRBV5-1 to TRBJ2-1, with D perhaps TRBD2 (7 bases). V was pared by 0 bases and J by 7 bases, with 14 bases between. Germline V lookup: CDR1 SGHRS, CDR2 YFSETQ. The CDR3 has 15 residues. Here the CDR3 reads CASSLVVGGRNEQFF. DNA for the CDR3: TGCGCCAGCAGCTTGGTCGTGGGGGGGCGGAATGAGCAGTTCTTC.

This clone was recorded at least ten times. The J gene is TRBJ2-1, the V gene TRBV19, with D tentatively TRBD2 (6 bases). V lost 6 bases and J 11 bases, leaving 11 bases between the germline ends. The germline gives CDR1 LNHDA, CDR2 SQIVND (reference sequence). The CDR3 runs to 11 residues. The DNA of the CDR3 is TGTGCCAGTAGATCGGGGGAGAAGCAGTTCTTC. Its translation: CASRSGEKQFF.

This clone was counted only a few times. The chain joins TRBV18 to TRBJ1-6, with TRBD1 as a possible D gene (6 bases). This CDR3 comprises 13 residues. V lost 10 bases and J 8 bases, leaving 15 bases between the germline ends. Germline V lookup: CDR1 KGHSH, CDR2 LQKENI. CDR3 sequence: CATHVDRDSPLHF. CDR3 sequence (DNA): TGTGCCACGCATGTGGACAGAGATTCACCCCTCCACTTT.

The chain joins TRBV3-1 (or the pseudogene TRBV3-2) to TRBJ1-2, with D possibly matching TRBD1 (6 bases). This CDR3 has 17 amino acids. Per germline, CDR1 LGHDT and CDR2 YNNKEL (reference sequence). Trimming left V 0 bases short and J 1 base short, with 15 bases between. CDR3 in amino acids: CASSQDPGRGLNYGYTF. The CDR3 DNA reads TGTGCCAGCAGCCAAGACCCCGGCAGGGGTCTTAACTATGGCTACACCTTC.

The V gene is TRBV12-3 or TRBV12-4, the J gene TRBJ2-7; possibly TRBD2 for D (6 bases). V was trimmed by 8 bases and J by 1 base, leaving 9 bases between them. The CDR3 loop spans 12 amino acids. CDR3: CASRRGSYEQYF. The CDR3 DNA reads TGTGCCAGCCGGCGGGGATCCTACGAGCAGTACTTC.

The chain couples TRBV4-1 to TRBJ1-5; no firm D call. The length of the CDR3 is 15 residues. The V end lost 3 bases, the J end lost 0 bases, and 9 bases lay between the germline ends. Germline V gene sequence: CDR1 MGHRA, CDR2 YSYEKL. The CDR3 loop reads CASSQTDYSNQPQHF. For the CDR3, the DNA is TGCGCCAGCAGCCAGACGGACTATAGCAATCAGCCCCAGCATTTT.

V and J are TRBV20-1 and TRBJ2-7; TRBD2 is a possible D gene (6 bases). Germline lookup yields CDR1 DFQATT and CDR2 SNEGSKA (reference sequence). Trimming removed 3 bases at V and 7 bases at J, with 19 bases between. The CDR3 extends over 14 amino acids. CDR3 in amino acids: CSASRQERGGEQYF. The CDR3 nucleotides are TGCAGTGCTAGTAGGCAGGAACGTGGGGGGGAGCAGTACTTC.

The genes are TRBV6-2 or TRBV6-3 and TRBJ1-2, with TRBD1 matching 8 bases. The CDR3 contains 15 residues. The germline V gene encodes CDR1 MNHEY and CDR2 SVGEGT. Trimming cost V 4 bases and J 3 bases; bases outside gene matches: 7. The CDR3, as DNA: TGTGCCAGCAGTTCCCAGGGGGCGAGAGACTATGGCTACACCTTC. This translates into CASSSQGARDYGYTF.

The chain has TRBV24-1 and TRBJ1-1; 10 nucleotides match TRBD1. The CDR3 runs 16 residues. Germline trimming cut 5 bases from V and 4 bases from J; bases unmatched to any gene: 9. Germline V lookup: CDR1 KGHDR, CDR2 SFDVKD. CDR3 region: CATSGTGTGELTEAFF. CDR3 sequence (DNA): TGTGCCACCAGTGGTACCGGGACAGGGGAGCTCACTGAAGCTTTCTTT.

The chain is built from TRBV27 and TRBJ2-1; no firm D call. This CDR3 comprises 13 residues. Between the trimmed V and J ends, which lost 5 bases and 7 bases, there was a span of 12 bases. Germline values: CDR1 MNHEY, CDR2 SMNVEV (reference sequence). The CDR3 sequence: CASSLPRGNEQFF. CDR3 bases: TGTGCCAGCAGTCTTCCCCGCGGTAATGAGCAGTTCTTC.

The chain links TRBV29-1 to TRBJ1-1; 8 bases fit TRBD1. With V trimmed by 2 bases and J by 2 bases, 4 bases remained unmatched. The CDR3 has 14 amino acids. The germline gives CDR1 SQVTM, CDR2 ANQGSEA. Here the CDR3 reads CSVETGQGNTEAFF. The CDR3 DNA follows: TGCAGCGTTGAAACCGGACAGGGCAACACTGAAGCTTTCTTT. Based on the CDR3 plus reference TRBV29-1 and TRBJ1-1, the full variable domain is SAVISQKPSRDICQRGTSLTIQCQVDSQVTMMFWYRQQPGQSLTLIATANQGSEATYESGFVIDKFPISRPNLTFSTLTVSNMSPEDSSIYLCSVETGQGNTEAFFGQGTRLTVV.

The J gene is TRBJ2-7, the V gene TRBV4-1, with 7 bases aligning to TRBD1. This CDR3 is 15 amino acids long. V lost 5 bases and J lost 0; bases outside the gene matches: 7. From germline, CDR1 is MGHRA and CDR2 YSYEKL. The CDR3, as DNA: TGCGCCAGCAGCGAAGGGGACAGTTCCTCCTACGAGCAGTACTTC. Residues: CASSEGDSSSYEQYF.